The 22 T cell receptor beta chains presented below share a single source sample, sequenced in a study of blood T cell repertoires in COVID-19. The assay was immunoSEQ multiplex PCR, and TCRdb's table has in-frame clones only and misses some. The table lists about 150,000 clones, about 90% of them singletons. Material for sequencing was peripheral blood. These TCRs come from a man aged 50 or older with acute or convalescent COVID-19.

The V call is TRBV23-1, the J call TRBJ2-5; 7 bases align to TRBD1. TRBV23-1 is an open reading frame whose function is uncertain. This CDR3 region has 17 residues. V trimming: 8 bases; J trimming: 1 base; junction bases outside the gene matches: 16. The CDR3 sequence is CASPKTREGQSQETQYF. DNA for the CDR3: TGCGCCAGCCCAAAAACCAGAGAGGGACAGTCCCAAGAGACCCAGTACTTC.

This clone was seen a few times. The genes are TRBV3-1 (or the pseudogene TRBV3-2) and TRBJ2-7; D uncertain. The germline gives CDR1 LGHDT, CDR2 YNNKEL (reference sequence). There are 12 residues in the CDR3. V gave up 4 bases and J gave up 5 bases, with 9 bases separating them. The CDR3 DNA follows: TGTGCCAGCAGCCCCTACAGCCACGAGCAGTACTTC. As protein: CASSPYSHEQYF.

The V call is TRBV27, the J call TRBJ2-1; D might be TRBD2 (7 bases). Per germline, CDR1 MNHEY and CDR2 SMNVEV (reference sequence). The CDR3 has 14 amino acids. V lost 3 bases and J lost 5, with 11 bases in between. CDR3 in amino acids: CASSFGGGHNEQFF. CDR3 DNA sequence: TGTGCCAGCAGTTTTGGGGGGGGGCACAATGAGCAGTTCTTC.

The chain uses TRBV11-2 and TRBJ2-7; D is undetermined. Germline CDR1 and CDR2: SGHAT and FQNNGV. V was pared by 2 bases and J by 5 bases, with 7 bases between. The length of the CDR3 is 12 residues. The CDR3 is CASSLSPDEQYF. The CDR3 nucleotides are TGTGCCAGCAGCTTATCACCGGACGAGCAGTACTTC.

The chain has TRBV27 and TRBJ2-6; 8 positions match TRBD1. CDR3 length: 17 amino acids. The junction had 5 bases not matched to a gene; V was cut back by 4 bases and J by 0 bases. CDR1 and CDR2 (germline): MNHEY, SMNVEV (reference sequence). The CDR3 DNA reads TGTGCCAGCAGTTCGGGACAGGACAGCTCTGGGGCCAACGTCCTGACTTTC. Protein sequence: CASSSGQDSSGANVLTF.

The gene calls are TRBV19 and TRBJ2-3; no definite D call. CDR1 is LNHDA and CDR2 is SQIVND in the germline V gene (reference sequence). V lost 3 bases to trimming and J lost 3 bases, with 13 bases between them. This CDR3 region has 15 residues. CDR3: CASSISPLPTDTQYF. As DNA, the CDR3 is TGTGCCAGTAGTATTAGCCCCCTCCCAACAGATACGCAGTATTTT.

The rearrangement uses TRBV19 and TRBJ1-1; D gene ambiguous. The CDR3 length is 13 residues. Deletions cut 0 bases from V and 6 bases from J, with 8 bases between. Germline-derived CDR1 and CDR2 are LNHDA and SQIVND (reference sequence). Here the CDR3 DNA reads TGTGCCAGTAGTATAGATAGGCGGCCTGAAGCTTTCTTT. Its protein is CASSIDRRPEAFF.

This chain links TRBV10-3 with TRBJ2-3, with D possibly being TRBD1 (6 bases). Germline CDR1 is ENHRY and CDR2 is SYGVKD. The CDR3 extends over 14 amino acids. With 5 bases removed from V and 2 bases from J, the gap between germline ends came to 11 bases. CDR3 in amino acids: CAISLQGNTDTQYF. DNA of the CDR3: TGTGCCATCAGTTTACAGGGTAACACAGATACGCAGTATTTT.

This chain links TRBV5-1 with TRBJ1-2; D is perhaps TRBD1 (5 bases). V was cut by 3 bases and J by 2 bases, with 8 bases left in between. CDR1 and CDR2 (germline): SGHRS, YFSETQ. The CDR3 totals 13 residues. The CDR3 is CASSSTGNYGYTF. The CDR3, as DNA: TGCGCCAGCAGCTCAACAGGAAACTATGGCTACACCTTC.

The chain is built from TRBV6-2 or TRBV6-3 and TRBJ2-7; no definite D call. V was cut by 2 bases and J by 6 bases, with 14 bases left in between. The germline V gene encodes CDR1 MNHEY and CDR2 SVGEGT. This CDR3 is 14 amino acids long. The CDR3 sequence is CASSYALASREQYV. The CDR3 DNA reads TGTGCCAGCAGTTACGCTCTCGCTAGTCGCGAGCAGTACGTC.

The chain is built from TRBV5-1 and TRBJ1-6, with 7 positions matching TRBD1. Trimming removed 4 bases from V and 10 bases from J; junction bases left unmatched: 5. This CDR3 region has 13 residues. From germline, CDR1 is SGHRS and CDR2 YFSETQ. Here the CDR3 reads CASSGRQGSPLHF. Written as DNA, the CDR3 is TGCGCCAGCAGCGGCAGACAGGGATCACCCCTCCACTTT.

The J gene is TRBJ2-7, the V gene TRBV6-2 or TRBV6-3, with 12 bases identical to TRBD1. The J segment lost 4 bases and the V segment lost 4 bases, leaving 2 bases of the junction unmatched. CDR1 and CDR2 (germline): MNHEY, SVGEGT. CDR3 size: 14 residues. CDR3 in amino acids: CASSSGQGAYEQYV. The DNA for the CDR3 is TGTGCCAGCAGTTCGGGACAGGGGGCGTACGAGCAGTACGTC.

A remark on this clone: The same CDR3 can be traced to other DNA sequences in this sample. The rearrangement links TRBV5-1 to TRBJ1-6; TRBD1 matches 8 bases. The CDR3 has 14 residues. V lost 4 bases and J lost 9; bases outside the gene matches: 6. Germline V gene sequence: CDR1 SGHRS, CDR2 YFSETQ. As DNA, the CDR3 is TGCGCCAGCAGCCTTGGACAGGGAACTTCACCCCTCCACTTT. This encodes CASSLGQGTSPLHF.

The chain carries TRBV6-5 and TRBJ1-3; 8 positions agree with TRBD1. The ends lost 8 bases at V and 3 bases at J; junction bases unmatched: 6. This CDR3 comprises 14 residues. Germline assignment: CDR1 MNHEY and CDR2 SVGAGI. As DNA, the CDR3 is TGTGCCAGCGTGGACAGGGAGTATGGAAACACCATATATTTT. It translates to CASVDREYGNTIYF.

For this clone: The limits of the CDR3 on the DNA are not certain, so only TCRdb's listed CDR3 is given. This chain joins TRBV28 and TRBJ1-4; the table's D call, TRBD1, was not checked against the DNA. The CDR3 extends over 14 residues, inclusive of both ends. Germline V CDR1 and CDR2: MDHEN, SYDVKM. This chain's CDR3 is CASSFRARGEKLFF.

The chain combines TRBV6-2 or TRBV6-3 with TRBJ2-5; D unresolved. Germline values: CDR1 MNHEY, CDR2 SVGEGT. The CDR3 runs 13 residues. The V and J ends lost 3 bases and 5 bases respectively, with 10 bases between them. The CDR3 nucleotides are TGTGCCAGCAGTTATCTGTTACGGGAGACCCAGTACTTC. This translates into CASSYLLRETQYF.

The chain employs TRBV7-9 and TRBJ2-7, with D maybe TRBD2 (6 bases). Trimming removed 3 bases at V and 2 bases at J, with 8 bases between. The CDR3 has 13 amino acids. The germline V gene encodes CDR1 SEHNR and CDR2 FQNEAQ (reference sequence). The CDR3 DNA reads TGTGCCAGCAGCTTCGGGAGAACCTACGAGCAGTACTTC. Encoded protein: CASSFGRTYEQYF.

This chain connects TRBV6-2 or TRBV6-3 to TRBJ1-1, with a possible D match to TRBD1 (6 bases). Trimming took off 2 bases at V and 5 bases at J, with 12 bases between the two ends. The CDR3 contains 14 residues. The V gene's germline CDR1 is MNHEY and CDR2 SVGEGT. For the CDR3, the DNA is TGTGCCAGCAGTTACGGTCAGGGGCGGACTGAAGCTTTCTTT. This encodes CASSYGQGRTEAFF.

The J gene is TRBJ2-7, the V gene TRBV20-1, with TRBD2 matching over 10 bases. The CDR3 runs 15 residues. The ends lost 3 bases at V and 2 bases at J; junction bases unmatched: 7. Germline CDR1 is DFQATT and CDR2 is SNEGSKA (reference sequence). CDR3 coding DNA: TGCAGTGCTAGTCCACTAGCGGGGAAGACCTACGAGCAGTACTTC. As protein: CSASPLAGKTYEQYF.

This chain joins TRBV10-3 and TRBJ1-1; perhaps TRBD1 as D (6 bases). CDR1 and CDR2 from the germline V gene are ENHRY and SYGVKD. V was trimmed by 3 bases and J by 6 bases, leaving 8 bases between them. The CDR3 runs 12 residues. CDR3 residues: CAISDKGAEAFF. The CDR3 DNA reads TGTGCCATCAGTGATAAGGGGGCTGAAGCTTTCTTT.

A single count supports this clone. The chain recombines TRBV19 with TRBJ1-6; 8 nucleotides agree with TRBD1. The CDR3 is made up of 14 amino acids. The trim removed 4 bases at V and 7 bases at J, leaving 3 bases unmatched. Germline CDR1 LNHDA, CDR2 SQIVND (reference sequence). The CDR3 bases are TGTGCCAGTAGTAACCGGGACAGGAATTCACCCCTCCACTTT. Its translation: CASSNRDRNSPLHF.

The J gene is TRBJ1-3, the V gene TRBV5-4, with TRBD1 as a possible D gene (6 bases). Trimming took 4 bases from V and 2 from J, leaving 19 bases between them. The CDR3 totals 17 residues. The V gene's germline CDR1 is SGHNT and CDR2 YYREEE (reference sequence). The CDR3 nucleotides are TGTGCCAGCAGCCCAGCTGGACAGCAAAACACTGGAAACACCATATATTTT. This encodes CASSPAGQQNTGNTIYF.